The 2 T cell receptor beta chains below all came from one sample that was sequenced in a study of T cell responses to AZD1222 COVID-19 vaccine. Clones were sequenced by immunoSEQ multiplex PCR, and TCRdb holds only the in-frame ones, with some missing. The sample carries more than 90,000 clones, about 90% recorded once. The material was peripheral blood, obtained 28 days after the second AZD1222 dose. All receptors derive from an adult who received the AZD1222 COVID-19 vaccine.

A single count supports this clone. The CDR3 nucleotides read TGTGCCAGCAGTACCCCCGTGGGGGGGCGGAACGAGCAGTACTTC. Translating it yields CASSTPVGGRNEQYF. The V gene is TRBV28, the J gene TRBJ2-7, with a possible D match to TRBD2 (7 bases). This CDR3 region has 15 residues. The germline gives CDR1 MDHEN, CDR2 SYDVKM. Trimming removed 5 bases at V and 5 bases at J, with 19 bases between. Full variable domain (remainder filled in from reference TRBV28 and TRBJ2-7): DVKVTQSSRYLVKRTGEKVFLECVQDMDHENMFWYRQDPGLGLRLIYFSYDVKMKEKGDIPEGYSVSREKKERFSLILESASTNQTSMYLCASSTPVGGRNEQYFGPGTRLTVT.

The CDR3 here is CASSEGANEDTQYF. CDR3 bases: TGTGCCAGCAGCGAGGGGGCGAATGAAGATACGCAGTATTTT. The J gene is TRBJ2-3, the V gene TRBV9, with 7 positions matching TRBD1. The V gene's germline CDR1 is SGDLS and CDR2 YYNGEE. This CDR3 is built from 14 residues. V was clipped by 3 bases and J by 5 bases; unmatched bases: 6.